This TCR beta chain was sequenced in a study of blood T cell repertoires in COVID-19. Per the study methods: Estimation of nucleated cell counts relied on the amplification of reference gene primers. Some clones are missing from TCRdb's copy, which holds only in-frame ones; the method was immunoSEQ multiplex PCR. The V and J calls and the clone size are those of that table, but D and trimming were determined from the DNA. This sample carries almost 200,000 clones, roughly 90% of them seen once, and the ten largest clones take approximately 7.6%. Across 20 to 25 US areas, participants ranged in age from about 18 to 100 years. The germline V gene has CDR1 SEHNR and CDR2 FQNEAQ (reference sequence). The V end was cut by 5 bases, the J end by 2 bases, with 8 bases between. This CDR3 contains 13 residues.

The receptor was derived from a woman younger than 30 who had recovered from COVID-19. The V and J genes are TRBV7-9 and TRBJ2-3, with a tentative D call TRBD2 (5 bases). Sequencing input: PBMCs or T cells enriched from blood (not recorded which). Written as DNA, the CDR3 is TGTGCCAGCAGCCAGGACTCCACAGATACGCAGTATTTT. Its translation is CASSQDSTDTQYF.